This TCR beta chain derives from a study of shared clonotypes between healthy human individuals. The data were produced by immunoSEQ multiplex PCR, yet TCRdb's version contains in-frame clones alone and is incomplete. The table includes about 1.5 million clones, under 99% detected once. This CDR3 is 14 amino acids long. V gave up 2 bases and J gave up 2 bases, with 9 bases separating them. The V gene's germline CDR1 is MDHEN and CDR2 SYDVKM. The clonotype comes from a man younger than 40 in good health. The chain uses TRBV28 and TRBJ1-2; D is possibly TRBD1 (5 bases). The sequencing input was naive CD4+ T cells sorted from blood. Noted subset: CD45RA+ positively selected. The CDR3 coding sequence is TGTGCCAGCAGTTTACCCGGGACCAACTATGGCTACACCTTC. Its translation: CASSLPGTNYGYTF.